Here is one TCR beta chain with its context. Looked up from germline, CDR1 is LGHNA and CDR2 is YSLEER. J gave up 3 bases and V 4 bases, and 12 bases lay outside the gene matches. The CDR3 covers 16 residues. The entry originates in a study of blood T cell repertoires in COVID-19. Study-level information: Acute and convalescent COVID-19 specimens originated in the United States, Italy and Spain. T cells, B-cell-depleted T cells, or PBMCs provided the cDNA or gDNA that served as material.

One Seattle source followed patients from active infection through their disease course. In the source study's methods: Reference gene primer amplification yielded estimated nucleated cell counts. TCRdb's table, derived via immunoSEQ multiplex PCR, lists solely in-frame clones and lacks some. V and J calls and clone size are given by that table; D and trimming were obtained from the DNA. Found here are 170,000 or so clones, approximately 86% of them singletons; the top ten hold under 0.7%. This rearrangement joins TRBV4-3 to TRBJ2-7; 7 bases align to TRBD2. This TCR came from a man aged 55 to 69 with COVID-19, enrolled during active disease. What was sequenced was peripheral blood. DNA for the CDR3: TGCGCCAGCAGCCTCGGAGCCCGGGGGGAGAACTACGAGCAGTACTTC. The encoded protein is CASSLGARGENYEQYF.